These 10 T cell receptor beta chains originate from one sample sequenced in a study of blood T cells in healthy people across ages. With a J-beta primer mix and a sample-barcoded 5' primer, a second PCR ran about 6 to 11 cycles. Each CDR3 protein gets one entry after TCRdb re-called the 5' RACE reads with MiXCR. The data contain hundreds of thousands of distinct CDR3 sequences, approximately 48% of them singletons. The sample comprised blood. The receptors come from a man in his 60s in good health.

The chain links TRBV14 to TRBJ1-2, with no clear D. The germline V gene encodes CDR1 SGHDN and CDR2 FVKESK. The CDR3 runs 11 residues. V lost 4 bases and J 7 bases, leaving 7 bases between the germline ends. CDR3 sequence reads: CASSPGPGYTF. The CDR3 DNA reads as TGTGCCAGCAGCCCAGGACCTGGCTACACCTTC.

This clonotype has more than one count but fewer than ten. The chain recombines TRBV5-1 with TRBJ2-1; D may match TRBD1 or TRBD2 (5 bases each). V dropped 2 bases and J dropped 2 bases, with 11 bases sitting between them. CDR3 length: 15 amino acids. The germline gives CDR1 SGHRS, CDR2 YFSETQ. As DNA, the CDR3 is TGCGCCAGCAGCTTAAGAGGGGAAACCTACAATGAGCAGTTCTTC. Its translation is CASSLRGETYNEQFF.

The chain joins TRBV7-6 to TRBJ2-5; weak D call: TRBD2 (6 bases). From germline, CDR1 is SGHVS and CDR2 FNYEAQ. This CDR3 comprises 14 residues. The V end lost 1 base, the J end lost 5 bases, and 11 bases lay between the germline ends. Here the CDR3 DNA reads TGTGCCAGCAGCTTAGACCTAGCGCGCGAGACCCAGTACTTC. This codes for CASSLDLARETQYF.

The J gene is TRBJ2-1, the V gene TRBV11-2; D is uncertain. The ends were cut back, 0 bases at V and 2 bases at J, with 11 bases in the middle. CDR1 SGHAT and CDR2 FQNNGV come from the germline V gene. The CDR3 loop spans 16 amino acids. The CDR3 here is CASSLEWSAAYNEQFF. CDR3 coding DNA: TGTGCCAGCAGCTTAGAATGGTCAGCCGCCTACAATGAGCAGTTCTTC.

About this clonotype itself: A junction end diverges from the germline sequence, so it may reflect a read error. The rearrangement uses TRBV7-7 and TRBJ2-1; D might be TRBD1 or TRBD2, each matching 6 bases. Germline CDR1 and CDR2: SSHAT and FNYEAQ (reference sequence). This CDR3 spans 14 amino acids. CDR3 nucleotide sequence: TGTGCTAGCAGCTTAGCGCCGGGGGCCGATGAGCAGTTCTTC. This codes for CASSLAPGADEQFF.

This clonotype has more than one count but fewer than ten. The chain uses TRBV4-3 and TRBJ1-2, with D hard to call. V was cut by 0 bases and J by 4 bases, with 15 bases left in between. CDR1 LGHNA and CDR2 YSLEER come from the germline V gene. This CDR3 has 16 residues. CDR3 sequence: CASSQDHRTPSYGYTF. The CDR3 bases are TGCGCCAGCAGCCAAGACCACCGGACGCCCTCCTATGGCTACACCTTC.

The chain joins TRBV7-2 to TRBJ2-3; 12 bases line up with TRBD2. V shed 5 bases, J shed 6 bases, and the junction held 12 bases outside the gene matches. The CDR3 runs 17 residues. Germline CDR1 reads SGHTA; CDR2 reads FQGNSA. In DNA, the CDR3 is TGTGCCAGCAGCCCGAGGGCTAGCGGGGGGGCCGTGGATACGCAGTATTTT. Amino acids: CASSPRASGGAVDTQYF.

The rearrangement uses TRBV20-1 and TRBJ2-5; D remains ambiguous. The V gene's germline CDR1 is DFQATT and CDR2 SNEGSKA (reference sequence). The CDR3 extends over 15 amino acids. Trimming pared 1 base from V and 0 bases from J, leaving 12 bases between. The CDR3 loop is CSARGLVGNQETQYF. The CDR3 DNA sequence: TGCAGTGCTAGAGGGCTAGTGGGAAACCAAGAGACCCAGTACTTC.

For this clonotype: One end of the junction does not line up with germline, which may come from a read error. The J gene is TRBJ2-1, the V gene TRBV18, with unresolved D. This CDR3 has 12 amino acids. Germline V gene lookup returns CDR1 KGHSH and CDR2 LQKENI. The CDR3 bases are TGTGCCGGCTCACCGGTGGTTGATGAGCAGTTCTTC. This sequence encodes CAGSPVVDEQFF.

The V and J genes are TRBV15 and TRBJ2-7; D uncertain. The CDR3 totals 14 residues. Deletions cut 1 base from V and 3 bases from J, with 10 bases between. The germline gives CDR1 LNHNV, CDR2 YYDKDF (reference sequence). The CDR3 loop is CATSRGGDFYEQYF. Here the CDR3 DNA reads TGTGCCACCAGCAGAGGAGGAGATTTCTACGAGCAGTACTTC.